One and the same sample provided the 22 T cell receptor beta chains below, sequenced in a study of human T cells and chemical hapten exposure. Researchers extracted total RNA from unfractionated whole blood. One entry per CDR3 protein results from TCRdb running MiXCR on the 5' RACE reads. The sample records 75,000 or so distinct CDR3 sequences, about 15% being singletons. These receptors originate from a female donor in good health.

This clonotype was seen only a few times. The chain carries TRBV10-3 and TRBJ2-1, with D perhaps being TRBD1 or TRBD2 (5 bases each). V was shortened by 3 bases and J by 6 bases, with 12 bases between the two germline ends. The CDR3 consists of 14 residues. Germline lookup yields CDR1 ENHRY and CDR2 SYGVKD. Here the CDR3 DNA reads TGTGCCATCAGTGAATCCCGAGGGGCCAATGAGCAGTTCTTC. Residues: CAISESRGANEQFF.

The V and J genes are TRBV12-3 or TRBV12-4 and TRBJ2-3; TRBD2 matches 9 bases. V trimming: 3 bases; J trimming: 1 base; junction bases outside the gene matches: 8. CDR3 size: 17 residues. In nucleotides, the CDR3 is TGTGCCAGCAGTTTTAGTGGCGGGAGGGCCCGCACAGATACGCAGTATTTT. Its translation is CASSFSGGRARTDTQYF.

This clonotype was counted between two and nine times. The genes are TRBV7-2 and TRBJ1-6; D unresolved. Germline lookup yields CDR1 SGHTA and CDR2 FQGNSA. Trimming shortened V by 1 base and J by 6 bases, and 4 bases separated the two germline ends. The CDR3 has 13 amino acids. This CDR3 is CASSLVGNSPLHF. The DNA of the CDR3 is TGTGCCAGCAGCTTAGTTGGTAATTCACCCCTCCACTTT. The complete variable domain, with remaining parts taken from reference TRBV7-2 and TRBJ1-6, reads GAGVSQSPSNKVTEKGKDVELRCDPISGHTALYWYRQSLGQGLEFLIYFQGNSAPDKSGLPSDRFSAERTGGSVSTLTIQRTQQEDSAVYLCASSLVGNSPLHFGNGTRLTVT.

This clonotype was seen only a few times. The chain couples TRBV28 to TRBJ2-7; possibly TRBD2 for D (5 bases). V was clipped by 4 bases and J by 3 bases, with 16 bases between them. The CDR3 extends over 15 amino acids. Per germline, CDR1 MDHEN and CDR2 SYDVKM. CDR3 amino acids: CASSSHGGGDYEQYF. CDR3 bases: TGTGCCAGCAGTTCGCACGGCGGAGGAGACTACGAGCAGTACTTC.

This clonotype occurred a few times. This chain uses TRBV7-9 with TRBJ1-6; 9 positions agree with TRBD1. Germline V lookup: CDR1 SEHNR, CDR2 FQNEAQ (reference sequence). The V gene end was trimmed by 8 bases and the J gene end by 9 bases; junction bases not matched to a gene: 14. The CDR3 covers 16 residues. The CDR3 region is CASYTTRRDRASPLHF. In nucleotides, the CDR3 is TGTGCCAGCTACACCACCAGGCGGGACAGGGCTTCACCCCTCCACTTT.

The table lists this clonotype with a few counts. The CDR3 is CASSRDRGGNTEAFF. CDR3 DNA: TGCGCCAGCAGTAGGGACAGGGGAGGAAACACTGAAGCTTTCTTT. This chain links TRBV5-1 with TRBJ1-1, with 10 bases lining up with TRBD1. With 5 bases clipped from V and 2 bases from J, the junction kept 6 bases outside the gene matches. The CDR3 loop spans 15 amino acids. The germline V gene encodes CDR1 SGHRS and CDR2 YFSETQ.

This clonotype appeared a few times. The rearrangement uses TRBV20-1 and TRBJ1-1; possibly TRBD1 for D (5 bases). This CDR3 spans 11 amino acids. The germline CDR1 and CDR2 sequences are DFQATT and SNEGSKA (reference sequence). Trimming pared 5 bases from V and 7 bases from J, leaving 11 bases between. The CDR3 DNA reads TGCAGTGCTGGATCACAGGTTGAAGCTTTCTTT. Protein sequence: CSAGSQVEAFF.

A few counts support this clonotype. V gene TRBV20-1 combines with J gene TRBJ1-1; D is possibly TRBD1 (6 bases). Germline V gene sequence: CDR1 DFQATT, CDR2 SNEGSKA (reference sequence). The CDR3 contains 14 residues. The germline V and J ends were trimmed by 5 bases and 2 bases, with 15 bases remaining between them. The CDR3 DNA reads as TGCAGTGCTTCCCGGGGGGGGGGCAACACTGAAGCTTTCTTT. Its translation: CSASRGGGNTEAFF.

This clonotype appeared many times. The V and J genes are TRBV6-6 and TRBJ2-1; D is unresolved. CDR3 length: 13 residues. V lost 7 bases, J lost 6 bases, and 13 bases lay in between. The V gene's germline CDR1 is MNHNY and CDR2 SVGAGI (reference sequence). CDR3 DNA sequence: TGTGCCAGCAACCTATTTCCGGTCAATGAGCAGTTCTTC. Protein: CASNLFPVNEQFF.

The chain joins TRBV5-6 to TRBJ2-3; 11 bases agree with TRBD2. Germline V gene lookup returns CDR1 SGHDT and CDR2 YYEEEE. The CDR3 totals 15 residues. With V trimmed by 3 bases and J by 4 bases, 4 bases remained unmatched. CDR3 bases: TGTGCCAGCAGCTATAGCGGGGGGGGCGCAGATACGCAGTATTTT. Its translation is CASSYSGGGADTQYF.

This clonotype was found many times. The V gene is TRBV7-9, the J gene TRBJ1-1; D unclear. With 5 bases removed from V and 6 bases from J, the gap between germline ends came to 7 bases. Germline values: CDR1 SEHNR, CDR2 FQNEAQ (reference sequence). The CDR3 is made up of 11 amino acids. CDR3 DNA: TGTGCCAGCAGCCTGGCCCCTGAAGCTTTCTTT. Translating gives CASSLAPEAFF.

This chain links TRBV3-1 with TRBJ1-2; D unresolved. The CDR3 contains 13 residues. The V gene lost 0 bases and the J gene lost 4 bases, with 6 bases spanning the gap. Germline-derived CDR1 and CDR2 are LGHDT and YNNKEL (reference sequence). CDR3 amino acids: CASSQDGSYGYTF. CDR3 nucleotide sequence: TGTGCCAGCAGCCAAGATGGGTCCTATGGCTACACCTTC.

The chain uses TRBV10-3 and TRBJ2-6; D not resolved. The germline CDR1 and CDR2 sequences are ENHRY and SYGVKD. V lost 4 bases to trimming and J lost 1 base, with 5 bases between them. This CDR3 region has 14 residues. The CDR3 region is CAISGWSGANVLTF. CDR3 DNA sequence: TGTGCCATCAGTGGGTGGTCTGGGGCCAACGTCCTGACTTTC.

The V and J genes are TRBV6-2 or TRBV6-3 and TRBJ2-5, with a tentative D call TRBD2 (5 bases). This CDR3 region has 14 residues. In germline, CDR1 is MNHEY, CDR2 SVGEGT. V was cut by 2 bases and J by 7 bases, with 14 bases left in between. As DNA, the CDR3 is TGTGCCAGCAGTTACCAAGGACTCGGTGGGACCCAGTACTTC. Translating it yields CASSYQGLGGTQYF.

The rearrangement uses TRBV14 and TRBJ2-7, with 13 bases fitting TRBD2. This CDR3 is built from 18 residues. CDR1 is SGHDN, CDR2 FVKESK, per germline. The V and J ends lost 3 bases and 2 bases, in that order; junction bases with no gene match: 10. The CDR3 DNA reads TGTGCCAGCAGCCAGGATTACGGGACTAGCGGGGTTACCTACGAGCAGTACTTC. Protein product: CASSQDYGTSGVTYEQYF.

In this sample, this clonotype turned up a few times. The gene calls are TRBV12-3 or TRBV12-4 and TRBJ1-3; TRBD1 is a possible D gene (5 bases). There are 14 residues in the CDR3. The germline V and J ends were trimmed by 7 bases and 1 base, with 11 bases remaining between them. The CDR3 spells CASTLRGSGNTIYF. CDR3 nucleotide sequence: TGTGCCAGCACCCTACGGGGGTCTGGAAACACCATATATTTT.

This clonotype was observed a handful of times. The V call is TRBV9, the J call TRBJ2-6; either TRBD1 or TRBD2 may supply D (6 bases each). V was trimmed by 0 bases and J by 0 bases, leaving 13 bases between them. The CDR3 totals 18 residues. Germline V gene lookup returns CDR1 SGDLS and CDR2 YYNGEE. CDR3 protein: CASSVVEGGLSGANVLTF. In nucleotides, the CDR3 is TGTGCCAGCAGCGTAGTAGAGGGGGGCCTCTCTGGGGCCAACGTCCTGACTTTC.

This clonotype was detected many times. The V call is TRBV5-1, the J call TRBJ2-5; D call uncertain. The germline V gene encodes CDR1 SGHRS and CDR2 YFSETQ. V was clipped by 4 bases and J by 4 bases, with 8 bases between them. CDR3 length: 12 residues. The CDR3, as DNA: TGCGCCAGCAGCGCTCCCGGAGAGACCCAGTACTTC. Translation: CASSAPGETQYF.

The V call is TRBV14, the J call TRBJ2-6; TRBD1 matches 8 bases. The CDR3 is made up of 17 amino acids. The V gene's germline CDR1 is SGHDN and CDR2 FVKESK. V was pared by 4 bases and J by 2 bases, with 7 bases of the junction left unmatched. CDR3 in amino acids: CASSRRTGTPGANVLTF. The CDR3 bases are TGTGCCAGCAGCCGTAGGACAGGGACACCTGGGGCCAACGTCCTGACTTTC.

The genes are TRBV3-1 and TRBJ2-2, with a weak D call TRBD1 (6 bases). The CDR3 extends over 15 amino acids. V lost 2 bases to trimming and J lost 3 bases, with 10 bases between them. Germline assignment: CDR1 LGHDT and CDR2 YNNKEL (reference sequence). The CDR3 coding sequence is TGTGCCAGCAGCCAAAACGGACAGTACACCGGGGAGCTGTTTTTT. It specifies CASSQNGQYTGELFF.

In its sample, this clonotype was seen many times. The chain couples TRBV20-1 to TRBJ2-7; D gene ambiguous. CDR1 and CDR2 (germline): DFQATT, SNEGSKA (reference sequence). V dropped 0 bases and J dropped 3 bases, with 6 bases sitting between them. The CDR3 has 12 amino acids. CDR3 amino acids: CSARDGGYEQYF. The CDR3 DNA sequence: TGCAGTGCTAGAGATGGTGGCTACGAGCAGTACTTC.

This chain connects TRBV11-2 to TRBJ2-1; 7 positions match TRBD1. V dropped 0 bases and J dropped 2; count of bases not matched to a gene: 4. CDR1 is SGHAT, CDR2 FQNNGV, per germline. The CDR3 runs to 16 residues. CDR3: CASSLEVQGTYNEQFF. The CDR3 DNA reads TGTGCCAGCAGCTTAGAGGTACAGGGGACCTACAATGAGCAGTTCTTC. The full variable domain, with the rest looked up from reference TRBV11-2 and TRBJ2-1, is EAGVAQSPRYKIIEKRQSVAFWCNPISGHATLYWYQQILGQGPKLLIQFQNNGVVDDSQLPKDRFSAERLKGVDSTLKIQPAKLEDSAVYLCASSLEVQGTYNEQFFGPGTRLTVL.